This TCR beta chain emerged from a study of vaccination and CD4 T cells after COVID-19. Study context: Samples taken post-COVID came a median around 96 days after diagnosis, ranging from 35 to 161. The cells in question were stimulated using overlapping spike peptides derived from SARS-CoV-2, HCoV-NL63, HCoV-OC43 and HCoV-229E.

An Oncomine TCR Beta short-read assay was used to sequence the DNA from cultured CD4+ T cells. TCRdb recomputed calls from the PCR reads with MiXCR, one row per CDR3 protein. The table includes fewer than 25,000 distinct CDR3 sequences, approximately 40% detected once. The treatment was: roughly 10-day PBMC culture with coronavirus spike peptide pools or control peptides (ViraFEST assay). At days 3 and 7, half the medium was exchanged for fresh IL-2 medium. Points on this clonotype: Its antigen remains unknown.

The sequenced material came from CD4+ T cells from blood, cultured in vitro. The clonotype was recovered from a human donor who had recovered from COVID-19.

CDR3 sequence (DNA): TGTGCCAGCAGGGACCCGGACCAGCCCCATAGCAATCAGCCCCAGCATTTT. Residues: CASRDPDQPHSNQPQHF. V usage is TRBV6-1 and J usage is TRBJ1-5, with D unclear. Per the germline V gene, CDR1 is MNHNS and CDR2 is SASEGT. Trimming took 6 bases from V and 0 from J, leaving 18 bases between them. The CDR3 consists of 17 residues.